The following is a T cell receptor beta chain sequence with its context. Its antigen is as yet unknown. The V gene lost 0 bases and the J gene lost 3 bases, with 11 bases spanning the gap. Germline CDR1 MNHEY, CDR2 SMNVEV (reference sequence). The CDR3 has 15 residues. This PCR relied on a set of 60 Vbeta primers and 13 Jbeta primers. Here immunoSEQ multiplex PCR was the method, and the copy in TCRdb shows in-frame clones only, minus some. The sample has 150,000 to 200,000 clones. The data are from a study of cytomegalovirus exposure and HLA in healthy donors. Whole-study results and caveats: A later analysis found that most CMV-associated TCR beta chains appeared HLA-restricted.

The chain couples TRBV27 to TRBJ1-2; perhaps TRBD1 as D (5 bases). The specimen was PBMCs. This TCR came from a woman aged 55 to 70 in good health and CMV-seronegative. CDR3: CASSLSWGGDYGYTF. In nucleotides, the CDR3 is TGTGCCAGCAGTTTATCGTGGGGCGGCGACTATGGCTACACCTTC.